Presented here are 15 T cell receptor beta chains from one specimen sequenced in a study of tumor-infiltrating lymphocytes in localized non-small cell lung cancer. Generated by immunoSEQ multiplex PCR, the TCRdb table keeps only in-frame clones and is missing some. The table includes tens of thousands of clones, less than 70% detected once. Sample: lung tumor tissue. These receptors were collected from a human donor with non-small cell lung cancer.

CDR3 DNA: TGCGCCAGCAGCCAAGGACTAGCGGGACCCTCCTACAATGAGCAGTTCTTC. It yields the protein CASSQGLAGPSYNEQFF. This chain links TRBV4-3 with TRBJ2-1; 11 bases fit TRBD2. The V and J ends lost 1 base and 0 bases, in that order; junction bases with no gene match: 2. Per the germline V gene, CDR1 is LGHNA and CDR2 is YSLEER. The CDR3 totals 17 residues.

V usage is TRBV18 and J usage is TRBJ2-1; the D is unclear. Trimming cost V 3 bases and J 8 bases, with 5 bases left between them. This CDR3 contains 11 residues. CDR1 and CDR2 (germline): KGHSH, LQKENI. The CDR3 DNA is TGTGCCAGCTCACCCCCTCATGAGCAGTTCTTC. Its translation is CASSPPHEQFF.

This clone has a handful of counts. The chain is built from TRBV2 and TRBJ2-7; TRBD1 matches 9 bases. The CDR3 is 14 residues long. In germline, CDR1 is SNHLY, CDR2 FYNNEI. After removal of 7 bases from V and 5 bases from J, the junction contained 9 bases not matched to a gene. The CDR3 DNA is TGTGCCAGCAACCGGGACAGGGATTTCCACGAGCAGTACTTC. As protein: CASNRDRDFHEQYF.

This clone was counted between two and nine times. The V and J genes are TRBV5-1 and TRBJ2-1; TRBD2 might be the D (6 bases). This CDR3 has 13 amino acids. Trimming removed 0 bases from V and 15 bases from J, with 16 bases in between. The germline gives CDR1 SGHRS, CDR2 YFSETQ. CDR3 sequence: CASSLAEGAGRFF. The CDR3, as DNA: TGCGCCAGCAGCTTGGCCGAAGGCGCGGGGCGGTTCTTC.

This sequence joins TRBV4-3 and TRBJ1-2; no reliable D call. The CDR3 sequence is 13 residues long. Trimming shortened V by 1 base and J by 3 bases, and 6 bases separated the two germline ends. Germline V CDR1 and CDR2: LGHNA, YSLEER. In DNA, the CDR3 is TGCGCCAGCAGCCAAGGACGGGACTATGGCTACACCTTC. Amino acid sequence: CASSQGRDYGYTF.

The J gene is TRBJ2-2, the V gene TRBV27; D call uncertain. CDR3 size: 12 residues. Trimming cost V 6 bases and J 4 bases, with 6 bases left between them. CDR1 and CDR2 (germline): MNHEY, SMNVEV (reference sequence). Here the CDR3 DNA reads TGTGCCAGCAGGAGGAGCACCGGGGAGCTGTTTTTT. Its translation is CASRRSTGELFF.

In its sample, this clone was seen once. The chain links TRBV14 to TRBJ1-2, with D hard to call. This CDR3 is 14 amino acids long. The germline gives CDR1 SGHDN, CDR2 FVKESK. Trimming took off 0 bases at V and 4 bases at J, with 9 bases between the two ends. For the CDR3, the DNA is TGTGCCAGCAGCCAAGACTATTACAGCTATGGCTACACCTTC. It encodes CASSQDYYSYGYTF.

The chain uses TRBV5-1 and TRBJ2-5; D unresolved. Deletions cut 2 bases from V and 1 base from J, with 6 bases between. CDR1 is SGHRS and CDR2 is YFSETQ in the germline V gene. The CDR3 is made up of 13 amino acids. DNA of the CDR3: TGCGCCAGCAGCTTAGCCTCCCAAGAGACCCAGTACTTC. Amino acids: CASSLASQETQYF.

The gene calls are TRBV4-3 and TRBJ2-5, with D possibly being TRBD1 (6 bases). The J call is uncertain, as TRBJ2-7 better fits the DNA end. Looked up from germline, CDR1 is LGHNA and CDR2 is YSLEER. The CDR3 consists of 14 residues. CDR3 nucleotide sequence: TGCGCCAGCAGCCAAGGTACAGGGAACTACGAGCAGTACTTC. This translates into CASSQGTGNYEQYF.

This sequence joins TRBV19 and TRBJ1-1; TRBD1 agrees at 7 bases. With V trimmed by 5 bases and J by 1 base, 7 bases remained unmatched. This CDR3 contains 15 residues. The germline V gene has CDR1 LNHDA and CDR2 SQIVND (reference sequence). DNA of the CDR3: TGTGCCAGTAGTTGGTCGGGACAGACGAACACTGAAGCTTTCTTT. Encoded protein: CASSWSGQTNTEAFF.

The chain uses TRBV11-2 and TRBJ2-7; 7 bases fit TRBD1. Losses at the gene ends were 3 bases for V and 2 bases for J; bases not matched to a gene: 7. CDR1 and CDR2 from the germline V gene are SGHAT and FQNNGV. The CDR3 is 15 residues long. The CDR3 DNA is TGTGCCAGCAGCTTGGGACAGTCGCCTACCTACGAGCAGTACTTC. Protein product: CASSLGQSPTYEQYF.

The chain couples TRBV27 to TRBJ1-5, with D possibly being TRBD1 (6 bases). The germline gives CDR1 MNHEY, CDR2 SMNVEV (reference sequence). This CDR3 comprises 14 residues. The V and J ends lost 4 bases and 5 bases respectively, with 12 bases between them. For the CDR3, the DNA is TGTGCCAGCAGTTCAGAGGGGGATTATCAGCCCCAGCATTTT. Protein: CASSSEGDYQPQHF.

The gene calls are TRBV13 and TRBJ2-3; D unresolved. The V end lost 0 bases, the J end lost 5 bases, and 9 bases lay between the germline ends. This CDR3 comprises 14 residues. Germline values: CDR1 PRHDT, CDR2 FYEKMQ (reference sequence). CDR3 nucleotide sequence: TGTGCCAGCAGCTTAGGCCTCGGCTTAGATACGCAGTATTTT. Residues: CASSLGLGLDTQYF.

This chain uses TRBV7-2 with TRBJ2-1; TRBD2 is a possible D gene (6 bases). The CDR3 extends over 16 amino acids. Germline CDR1 is SGHTA and CDR2 is FQGNSA. V was pared by 0 bases and J by 1 base, with 10 bases between. DNA for the CDR3: TGTGCCAGCAGCTTAGCGGGCGGGATATCCTACAATGAGCAGTTCTTC. Translating it yields CASSLAGGISYNEQFF.

The CDR3 DNA sequence: TGTGCCAGCAGCCGCAGCGGGGAAAGGACCTACGAGCAGTACTTC. Translated: CASSRSGERTYEQYF. This chain joins TRBV6-1 and TRBJ2-7, with 7 bases aligning to TRBD2. The CDR3 covers 15 residues. Germline-derived CDR1 and CDR2 are MNHNS and SASEGT. The junction had 10 bases not matched to a gene; V was cut back by 6 bases and J by 2 bases.